What follows are 9 T cell receptor beta chains derived from one specimen sequenced in a study of cytomegalovirus exposure and HLA in healthy donors. Amplification used 60 Vbeta primers and 13 Jbeta primers. Profiling relied on immunoSEQ multiplex PCR, and the TCRdb table lists in-frame clones only, not all of them. The sample records some 130,000 clones, approximately 77% being singletons. Sequenced material: PBMCs. These receptors were taken from a woman in her 40s in good health and CMV-seronegative.

The rearrangement uses TRBV4-1 and TRBJ1-2, with TRBD1 matching 10 bases. Germline V gene data show CDR1 as MGHRA and CDR2 as YSYEKL. The CDR3 contains 18 residues. V lost 1 base, J lost 1 base, and 9 bases stayed unmatched. CDR3 amino acids: CASSQGARQGAGNYGYTF. CDR3 nucleotide sequence: TGCGCCAGCAGCCAAGGGGCGCGACAGGGGGCGGGTAACTATGGCTACACCTTC.

This clone was counted only a few times. This chain links TRBV6-5 with TRBJ1-5, with 7 positions matching TRBD1. CDR3 length: 16 amino acids. The junction had 10 bases not matched to a gene; V was cut back by 2 bases and J by 6 bases. The germline V gene has CDR1 MNHEY and CDR2 SVGAGI. The CDR3 loop reads CASSYGAGGSGQPQHF. The CDR3 DNA reads as TGTGCCAGCAGTTACGGGGCAGGGGGTAGTGGTCAGCCCCAGCATTTT.

This clone was counted a few times. The chain couples TRBV7-8 to TRBJ1-2, with D perhaps TRBD1 (5 bases). CDR1 and CDR2 from the germline V gene are SGHVS and FQNEAQ. The CDR3 spans 12 residues. V shed 5 bases and J shed 4 bases, with 8 bases lying between them. The CDR3 spells CASSNGGYGYTF. As DNA, the CDR3 is TGTGCCAGCAGCAACGGGGGCTATGGCTACACCTTC.

The V gene is TRBV15, the J gene TRBJ1-5, with D possibly matching TRBD1 (6 bases). The V and J ends lost 1 base and 12 bases respectively, with 22 bases between them. Germline V lookup: CDR1 LNHNV, CDR2 YYDKDF (reference sequence). This CDR3 region has 16 residues. The CDR3 is CATSRVFMSWEQGQHF. In nucleotides, the CDR3 is TGTGCCACCAGCAGAGTATTTATGTCTTGGGAACAGGGCCAGCATTTT.

V is TRBV7-2 and J is TRBJ1-1; D uncertain. V was cut by 4 bases and J by 0 bases, with 15 bases left in between. Germline-derived CDR1 and CDR2 are SGHTA and FQGNSA. CDR3 length equals 16 residues. The CDR3 sequence is CASSSRQASLNTEAFF. The DNA for the CDR3 is TGTGCCAGCAGCTCCCGCCAGGCCTCCCTGAACACTGAAGCTTTCTTT. The full variable domain, rest sourced from reference TRBV7-2 and TRBJ1-1, is GAGVSQSPSNKVTEKGKDVELRCDPISGHTALYWYRQSLGQGLEFLIYFQGNSAPDKSGLPSDRFSAERTGGSVSTLTIQRTQQEDSAVYLCASSSRQASLNTEAFFGQGTRLTVV.

V gene TRBV6-5 combines with J gene TRBJ1-1, with unresolved D. This CDR3 contains 13 residues. Germline CDR1 reads MNHEY; CDR2 reads SVGAGI. Trimming stripped 3 bases from V and 3 bases from J, with 8 bases between. In DNA form, the CDR3 reads TGTGCCAGCAGTTATAATGCGGACACTGAAGCTTTCTTT. This gives the protein CASSYNADTEAFF.

This chain joins TRBV27 and TRBJ1-4, with TRBD1 matching over 7 bases. Trimming removed 4 bases from V and 8 bases from J; junction bases left unmatched: 13. This CDR3 comprises 16 residues. Germline assignment: CDR1 MNHEY and CDR2 SMNVEV (reference sequence). DNA for the CDR3: TGTGCCAGCAGTTCATTCGGAGACAGGGAGGAAGAAAAACTGTTTTTT. This encodes CASSSFGDREEEKLFF.

The V and J genes are TRBV20-1 and TRBJ1-4; no clear D. Trimming took 4 bases from V and 7 from J, leaving 7 bases between them. This CDR3 region has 11 residues. Germline V CDR1 and CDR2: DFQATT, SNEGSKA (reference sequence). DNA for the CDR3: TGCAGTGCTACGTTTTTTGAAAAACTGTTTTTT. Its protein product is CSATFFEKLFF.

The chain carries TRBV7-9 and TRBJ2-7; TRBD1 might be the D (5 bases). Deletions cut 6 bases from V and 4 bases from J, with 19 bases between. CDR1 and CDR2 from the germline V gene are SEHNR and FQNEAQ (reference sequence). The CDR3 extends over 15 amino acids. The CDR3 loop is CASSQDSVLYYEQYF. In DNA form, the CDR3 reads TGTGCCAGCAGTCAAGACAGTGTACTTTATTACGAGCAGTACTTC.